Listed below are T cell receptor beta chains from one sample, sequenced in a study of blood T cell repertoires in COVID-19. Sequencing used immunoSEQ multiplex PCR; TCRdb keeps in-frame clones, though not all of them. The data hold 70,000 or so clones, with 90% observed a single time. Material for sequencing was peripheral blood. Source of these receptors: a woman between 18 and 29 years old with acute or convalescent COVID-19. Both conserved end residues are trimmed from each CDR3. Fields, in order: CDR3 length, V gene, D gene, CDR3 protein. D genes are given only for firm matches.

16	TRBV9	-	ASSVDKGFQGGRAEAF
12	TRBV24-1	TRBD2	ATNAGGDDGELF
14	TRBV6-6	TRBD1	ASQGGWAIDNYGYT
11	TRBV29-1	-	SVESQGKDGYT
15	TRBV4-1	-	ASSQDIGRGRRDIQY
13	TRBV10-2	-	ASSESGGHTGELF
12	TRBV5-8	-	AIGIGGISYGYT
14	TRBV4-3	TRBD1	ASSQELGETGGGYT
11	TRBV13	-	ASSGGQQETQY
13	TRBV27	TRBD1	ASKKGGAAGNTIY
14	TRBV27	TRBD1	ASSSGQGAMNSPLH
15	TRBV30	TRBD2	AWSVQLAATSYNEQF
13	TRBV3-1/TRBV3-2	TRBD1	ASSQTDRGNSPLH
14	TRBV29-1	-	SVERTALSSYNEQF
12	TRBV15	-	ATSRDPGGTEAF
13	TRBV7-9	-	ASSLVQGTNEKLF
11	TRBV5-1	-	ASSLGTAYGYT
12	TRBV7-2	-	ASSPRRGGEKLF
13	TRBV7-2	-	ASSLGADTHNEQF
13	TRBV18	-	ASSPTVQGDTEAF
14	TRBV30	-	AWRGGITTGYTEAF
11	TRBV6-1	TRBD1	ASSDRDRGGYT